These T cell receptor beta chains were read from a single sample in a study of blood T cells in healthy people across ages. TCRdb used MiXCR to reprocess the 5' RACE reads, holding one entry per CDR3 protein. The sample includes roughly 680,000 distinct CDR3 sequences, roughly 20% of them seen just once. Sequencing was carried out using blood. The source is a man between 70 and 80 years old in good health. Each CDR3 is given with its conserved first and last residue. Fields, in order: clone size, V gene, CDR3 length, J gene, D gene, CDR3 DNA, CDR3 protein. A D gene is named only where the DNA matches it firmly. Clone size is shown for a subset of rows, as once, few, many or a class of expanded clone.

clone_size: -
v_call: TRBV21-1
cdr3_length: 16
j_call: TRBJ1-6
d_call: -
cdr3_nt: TGTGCCAGCAGCAAAGCGAAGGGTATAAGGAATTCACCCCTCCACTTT
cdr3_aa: CASSKAKGIRNSPLHF

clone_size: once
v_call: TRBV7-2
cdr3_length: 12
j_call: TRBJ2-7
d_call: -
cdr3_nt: TGTGCCAGCAGCCCATACAGGGACGAGCAGTACTTC
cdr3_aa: CASSPYRDEQYF

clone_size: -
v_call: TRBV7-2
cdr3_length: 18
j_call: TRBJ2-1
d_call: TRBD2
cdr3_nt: TGTGCCAGCAGCTTGGGGACCAGGACTAGCGGGAGAAGGAATGAGCAGTTCTTC
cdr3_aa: CASSLGTRTSGRRNEQFF

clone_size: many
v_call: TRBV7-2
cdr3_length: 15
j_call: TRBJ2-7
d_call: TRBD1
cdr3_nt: TGTGCCAGCAGCTTAGAGGGACAGGGGGCCGTCGAGCAGTACTTC
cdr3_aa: CASSLEGQGAVEQYF

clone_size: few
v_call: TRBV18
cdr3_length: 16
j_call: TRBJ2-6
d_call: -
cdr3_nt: TGTGCCAGCTCATCGACAGCAGTCTCTGGGGCCAACGTCCTGACTTTC
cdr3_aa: CASSSTAVSGANVLTF

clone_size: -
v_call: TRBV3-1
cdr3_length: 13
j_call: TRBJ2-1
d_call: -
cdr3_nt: TGTGCCAGCAGCCAAAACTATCAGGCTGAGCAGTTCTTC
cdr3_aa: CASSQNYQAEQFF

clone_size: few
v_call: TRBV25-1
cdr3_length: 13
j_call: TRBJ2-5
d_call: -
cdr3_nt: TGTGCCAGCAGCAACAGGGCTTCGGAGACCCAGTACTTC
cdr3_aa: CASSNRASETQYF

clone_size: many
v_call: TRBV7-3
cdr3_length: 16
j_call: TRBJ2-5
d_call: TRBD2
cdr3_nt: TGTGCCAGCAGCTCTGGGACTAGCGGGAGAACAGAGACCCAGTACTTC
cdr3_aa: CASSSGTSGRTETQYF

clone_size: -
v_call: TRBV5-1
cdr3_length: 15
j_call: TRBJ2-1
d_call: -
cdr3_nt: TGCGCCAGCAGCATCCGGGACCATCATTACAATGAGCAGTTCTTC
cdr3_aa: CASSIRDHHYNEQFF

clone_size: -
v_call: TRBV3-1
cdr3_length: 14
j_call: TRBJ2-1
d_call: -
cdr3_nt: TGTGCCAGCAGAGAAGTGGGGTTAAGCAATGAGCAGTTCTTC
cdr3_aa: CASREVGLSNEQFF

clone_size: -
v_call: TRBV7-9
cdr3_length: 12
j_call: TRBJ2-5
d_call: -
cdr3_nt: TGTGCCAGCAGCCCCCGTTCAGACTCCCAGTACTTC
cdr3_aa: CASSPRSDSQYF

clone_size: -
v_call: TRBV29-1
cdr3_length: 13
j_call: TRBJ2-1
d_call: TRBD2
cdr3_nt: TGCAGCGTGGGACTAGCGGGAGGAGGTGAGCAGTTCTTC
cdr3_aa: CSVGLAGGGEQFF

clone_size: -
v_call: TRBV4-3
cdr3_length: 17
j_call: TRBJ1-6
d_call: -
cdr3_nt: TGCGCCAGCAGCCAAGAGGTCGCGAGCTCCTATAATTCACCCCTCCACTTT
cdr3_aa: CASSQEVASSYNSPLHF

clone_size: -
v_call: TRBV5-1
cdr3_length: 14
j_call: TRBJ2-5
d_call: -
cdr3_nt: TGCGCCAGCAGCTTGCGGCCATCACAAGAGACCCAGTACTTC
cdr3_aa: CASSLRPSQETQYF

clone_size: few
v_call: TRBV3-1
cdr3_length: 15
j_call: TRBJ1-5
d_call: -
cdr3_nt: TGTGCCAGCAGCCAAGAGGGGCCGATCAATCAGCCCCAGCATTTT
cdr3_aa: CASSQEGPINQPQHF

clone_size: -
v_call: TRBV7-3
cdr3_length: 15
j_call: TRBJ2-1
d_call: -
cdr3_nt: TGTGCCAGCAGCTTAATGCCTAGCTCCTACAATGAGCAGTTCTTC
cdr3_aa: CASSLMPSSYNEQFF

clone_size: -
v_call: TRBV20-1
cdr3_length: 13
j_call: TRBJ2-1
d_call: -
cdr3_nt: TGCAGTGCTAGCCAGGGGTCGTACAATGAGCAGTTCTTC
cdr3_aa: CSASQGSYNEQFF

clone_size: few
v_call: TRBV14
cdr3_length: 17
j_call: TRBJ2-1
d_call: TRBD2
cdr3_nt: TGTGCCAGCAGCCCTTTACTAGCGGGAGGGCTTTACAATGAGCAGTTCTTC
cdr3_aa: CASSPLLAGGLYNEQFF

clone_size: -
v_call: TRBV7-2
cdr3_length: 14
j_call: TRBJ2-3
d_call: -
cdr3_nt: TGTGCCAGCAGTTTCGGAGGTGTTCAAGATACGCAGTATTTT
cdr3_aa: CASSFGGVQDTQYF

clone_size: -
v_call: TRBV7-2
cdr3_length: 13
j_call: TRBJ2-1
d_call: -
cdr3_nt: TGTGCCAGCAGCCGAGATTGGTACGATGAGCAGTTCTTC
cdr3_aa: CASSRDWYDEQFF

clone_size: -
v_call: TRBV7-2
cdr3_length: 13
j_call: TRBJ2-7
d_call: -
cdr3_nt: TGTGCCGGCAGCCAATATAGTTCCTACGAGCAGTACTTC
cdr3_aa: CAGSQYSSYEQYF

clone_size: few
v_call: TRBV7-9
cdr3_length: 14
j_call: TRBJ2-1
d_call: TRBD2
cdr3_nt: TGTGCCAGCAGTTCCATAGCGGGAGTTAATGAGCAGTTCTTC
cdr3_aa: CASSSIAGVNEQFF

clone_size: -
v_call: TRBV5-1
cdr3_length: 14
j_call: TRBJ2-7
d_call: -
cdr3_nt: TGCGCCAGCAGTCCGCGCCCCCAACCCTACGAGCAGTACTTC
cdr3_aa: CASSPRPQPYEQYF

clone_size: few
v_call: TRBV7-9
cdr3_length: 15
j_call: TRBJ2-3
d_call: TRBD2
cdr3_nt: TGTGCCAGCAGCTCGGGAGGGCCAAGCACAGATACGCAGTATTTT
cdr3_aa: CASSSGGPSTDTQYF

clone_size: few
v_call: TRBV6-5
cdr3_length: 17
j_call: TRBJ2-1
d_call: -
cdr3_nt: TGTGCCAGCAGTTACAACGTCGAGGGACGGGCCTACAATGAGCAGTTCTTC
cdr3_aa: CASSYNVEGRAYNEQFF

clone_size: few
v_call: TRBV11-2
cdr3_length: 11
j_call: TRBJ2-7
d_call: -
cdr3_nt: TGTGCCAGCAGCAATGTCTACGAGCGGTACTTC
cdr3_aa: CASSNVYERYF

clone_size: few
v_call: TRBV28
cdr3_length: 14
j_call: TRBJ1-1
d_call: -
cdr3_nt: TGTGCCAGCCGATTACAGCAAGACCACACTGAAGCTTTCTTT
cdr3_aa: CASRLQQDHTEAFF

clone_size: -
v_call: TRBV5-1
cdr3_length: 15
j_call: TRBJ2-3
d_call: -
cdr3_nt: TGCGCCAGCAAAAGGGCCACGGGAGTGACAGATACGCAGTATTTT
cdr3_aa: CASKRATGVTDTQYF

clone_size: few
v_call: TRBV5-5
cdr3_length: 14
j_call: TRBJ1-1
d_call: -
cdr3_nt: TGTGCCAGCAGCTTGCTGGGCCCCGGGGCTGAAGCTTTCTTT
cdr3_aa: CASSLLGPGAEAFF

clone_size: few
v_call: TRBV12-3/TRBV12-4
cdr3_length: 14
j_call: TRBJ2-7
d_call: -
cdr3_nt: TGTGCCAGCAAGTCGAGGACGGGGGCTAGCGAGCAGTACTTC
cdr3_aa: CASKSRTGASEQYF